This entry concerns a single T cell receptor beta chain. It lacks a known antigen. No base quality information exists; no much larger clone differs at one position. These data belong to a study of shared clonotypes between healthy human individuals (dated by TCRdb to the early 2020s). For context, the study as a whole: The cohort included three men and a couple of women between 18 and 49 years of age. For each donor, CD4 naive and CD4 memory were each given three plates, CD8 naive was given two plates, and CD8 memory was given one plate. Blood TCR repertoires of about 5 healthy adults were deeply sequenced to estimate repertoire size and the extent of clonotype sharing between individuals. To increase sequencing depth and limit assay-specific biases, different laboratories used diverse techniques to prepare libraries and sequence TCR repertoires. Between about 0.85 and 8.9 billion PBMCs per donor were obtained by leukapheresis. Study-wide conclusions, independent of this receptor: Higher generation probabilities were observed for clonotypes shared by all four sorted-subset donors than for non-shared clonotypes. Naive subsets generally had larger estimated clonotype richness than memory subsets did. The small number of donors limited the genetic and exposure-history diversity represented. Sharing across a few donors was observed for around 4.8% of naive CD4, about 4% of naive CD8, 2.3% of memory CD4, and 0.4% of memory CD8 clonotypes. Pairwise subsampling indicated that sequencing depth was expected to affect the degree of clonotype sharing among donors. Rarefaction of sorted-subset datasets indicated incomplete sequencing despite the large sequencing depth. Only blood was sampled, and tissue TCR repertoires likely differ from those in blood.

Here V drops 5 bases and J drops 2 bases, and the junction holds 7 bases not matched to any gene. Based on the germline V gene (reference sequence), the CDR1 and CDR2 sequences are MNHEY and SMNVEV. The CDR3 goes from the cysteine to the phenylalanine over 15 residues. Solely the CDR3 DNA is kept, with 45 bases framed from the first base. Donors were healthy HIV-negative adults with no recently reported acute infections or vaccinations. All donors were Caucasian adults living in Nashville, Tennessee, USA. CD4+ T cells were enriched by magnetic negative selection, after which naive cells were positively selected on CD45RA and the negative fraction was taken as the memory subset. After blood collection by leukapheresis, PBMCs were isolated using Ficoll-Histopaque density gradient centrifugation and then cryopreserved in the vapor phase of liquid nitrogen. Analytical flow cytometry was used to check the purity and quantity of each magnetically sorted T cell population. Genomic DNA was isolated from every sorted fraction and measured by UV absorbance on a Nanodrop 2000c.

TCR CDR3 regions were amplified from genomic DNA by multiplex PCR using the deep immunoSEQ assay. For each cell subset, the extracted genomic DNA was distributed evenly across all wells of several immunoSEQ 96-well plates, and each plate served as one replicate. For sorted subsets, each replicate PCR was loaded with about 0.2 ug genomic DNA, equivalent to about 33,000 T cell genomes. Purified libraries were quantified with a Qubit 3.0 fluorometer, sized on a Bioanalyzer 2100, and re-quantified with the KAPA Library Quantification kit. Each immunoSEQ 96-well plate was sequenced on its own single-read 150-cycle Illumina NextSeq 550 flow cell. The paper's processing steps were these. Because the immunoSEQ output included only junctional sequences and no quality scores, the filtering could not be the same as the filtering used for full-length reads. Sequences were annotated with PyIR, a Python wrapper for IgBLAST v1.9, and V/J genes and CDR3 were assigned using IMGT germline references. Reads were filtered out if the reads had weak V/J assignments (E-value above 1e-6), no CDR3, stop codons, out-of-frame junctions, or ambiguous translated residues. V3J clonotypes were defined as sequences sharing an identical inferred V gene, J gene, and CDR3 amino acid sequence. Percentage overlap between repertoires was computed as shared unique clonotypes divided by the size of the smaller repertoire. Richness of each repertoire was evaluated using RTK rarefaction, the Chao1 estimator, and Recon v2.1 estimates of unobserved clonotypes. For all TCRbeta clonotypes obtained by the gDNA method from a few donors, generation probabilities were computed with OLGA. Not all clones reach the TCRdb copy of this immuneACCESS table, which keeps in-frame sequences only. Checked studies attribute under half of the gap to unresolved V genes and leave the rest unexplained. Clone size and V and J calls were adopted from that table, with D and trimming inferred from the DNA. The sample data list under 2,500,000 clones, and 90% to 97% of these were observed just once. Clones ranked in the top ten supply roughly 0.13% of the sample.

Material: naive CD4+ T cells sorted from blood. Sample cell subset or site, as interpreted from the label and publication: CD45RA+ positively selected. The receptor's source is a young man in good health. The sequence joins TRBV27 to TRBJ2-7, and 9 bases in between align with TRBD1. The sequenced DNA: TGTGCCAGCAGTCAAGGGGGGACAGGGCCCTACGAGCAGTACTTC. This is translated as CASSQGGTGPYEQYF.